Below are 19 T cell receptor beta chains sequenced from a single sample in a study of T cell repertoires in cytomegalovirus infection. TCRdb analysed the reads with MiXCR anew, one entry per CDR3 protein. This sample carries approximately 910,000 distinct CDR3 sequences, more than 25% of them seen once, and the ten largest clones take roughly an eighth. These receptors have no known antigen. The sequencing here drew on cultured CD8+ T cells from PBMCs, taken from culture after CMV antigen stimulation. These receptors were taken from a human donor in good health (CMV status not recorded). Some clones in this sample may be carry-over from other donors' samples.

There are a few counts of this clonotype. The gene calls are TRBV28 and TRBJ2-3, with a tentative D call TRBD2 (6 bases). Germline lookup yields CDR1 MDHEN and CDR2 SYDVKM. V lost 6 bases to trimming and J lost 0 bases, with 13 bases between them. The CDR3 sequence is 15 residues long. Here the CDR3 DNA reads TGTGCCAGCAGGGGACTCTATACTAGCACAGATACGCAGTATTTT. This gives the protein CASRGLYTSTDTQYF.

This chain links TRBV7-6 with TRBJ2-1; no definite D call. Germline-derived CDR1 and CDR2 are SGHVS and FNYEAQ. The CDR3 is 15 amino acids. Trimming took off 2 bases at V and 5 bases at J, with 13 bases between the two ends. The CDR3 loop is CASSLLVGGDNEQFF. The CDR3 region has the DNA TGTGCCAGCAGCTTACTTGTGGGCGGAGACAATGAGCAGTTCTTC.

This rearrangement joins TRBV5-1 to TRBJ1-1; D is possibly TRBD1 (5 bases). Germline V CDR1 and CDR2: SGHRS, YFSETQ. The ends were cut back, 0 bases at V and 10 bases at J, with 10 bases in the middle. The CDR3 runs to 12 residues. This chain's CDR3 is CASSLGSGVAFF. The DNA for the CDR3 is TGCGCCAGCAGCTTGGGGTCGGGGGTAGCTTTCTTT.

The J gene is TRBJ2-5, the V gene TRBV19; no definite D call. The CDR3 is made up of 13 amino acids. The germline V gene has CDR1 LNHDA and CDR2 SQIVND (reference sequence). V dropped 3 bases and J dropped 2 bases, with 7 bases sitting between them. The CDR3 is CASSMEQQETQYF. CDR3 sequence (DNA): TGTGCCAGTAGTATGGAACAGCAAGAGACCCAGTACTTC.

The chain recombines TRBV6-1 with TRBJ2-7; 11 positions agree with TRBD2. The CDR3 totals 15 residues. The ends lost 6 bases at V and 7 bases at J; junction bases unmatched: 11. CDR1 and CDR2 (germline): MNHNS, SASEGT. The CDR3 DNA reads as TGTGCCAGCAGCCACCTAGCGGGGGGTTCTAATGAGCAGTACGTC. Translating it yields CASSHLAGGSNEQYV.

The CDR3 region is CASTTEGRPEAFF. The CDR3, as DNA: TGTGCCAGCACCACCGAGGGGCGCCCTGAAGCTTTCTTT. The chain employs TRBV12-3 or TRBV12-4 and TRBJ1-1; a weak D match, TRBD1 (5 bases). The germline V and J ends were trimmed by 7 bases and 6 bases, with 15 bases remaining between them. This CDR3 is 13 amino acids long.

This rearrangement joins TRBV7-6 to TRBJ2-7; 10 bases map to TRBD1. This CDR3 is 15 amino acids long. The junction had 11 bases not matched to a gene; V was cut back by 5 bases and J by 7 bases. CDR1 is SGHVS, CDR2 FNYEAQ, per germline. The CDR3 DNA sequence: TGTGCCAGCAGCGATACGGGACAGGGGCCGAAGGAGCAGTACGTC. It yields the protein CASSDTGQGPKEQYV.

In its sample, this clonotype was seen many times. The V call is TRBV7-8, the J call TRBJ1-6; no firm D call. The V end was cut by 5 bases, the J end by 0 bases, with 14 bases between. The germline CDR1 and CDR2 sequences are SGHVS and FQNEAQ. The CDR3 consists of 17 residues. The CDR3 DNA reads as TGTGCCAGCAGCCCGGGGTTTGACAACTCCTATAATTCACCCCTCCACTTT. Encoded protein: CASSPGFDNSYNSPLHF.

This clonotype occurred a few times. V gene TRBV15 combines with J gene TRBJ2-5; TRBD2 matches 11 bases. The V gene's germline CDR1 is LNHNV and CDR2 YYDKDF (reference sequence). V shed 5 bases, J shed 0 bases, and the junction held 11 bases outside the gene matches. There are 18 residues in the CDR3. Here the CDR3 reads CATSSTHLAGGDQETQYF. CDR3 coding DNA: TGTGCCACCAGCTCTACCCATCTAGCGGGGGGCGACCAAGAGACCCAGTACTTC.

The CDR3 here is CASSLTGLVYNEQFF. The CDR3 bases are TGTGCCAGCAGTTTGACAGGCCTGGTATACAATGAGCAGTTCTTC. The gene calls are TRBV6-5 and TRBJ2-1, with D tentatively TRBD1 (6 bases). The CDR3 is 15 amino acids. Per the germline V gene, CDR1 is MNHEY and CDR2 is SVGAGI. V lost 4 bases and J 4 bases, leaving 14 bases between the germline ends.

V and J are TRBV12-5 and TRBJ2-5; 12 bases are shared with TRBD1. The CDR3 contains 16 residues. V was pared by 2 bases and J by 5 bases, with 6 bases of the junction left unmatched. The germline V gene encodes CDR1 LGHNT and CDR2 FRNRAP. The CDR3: CASGLLGQGAGETQYF. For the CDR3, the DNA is TGTGCTAGTGGTTTGTTGGGACAGGGGGCTGGGGAGACCCAGTACTTC.

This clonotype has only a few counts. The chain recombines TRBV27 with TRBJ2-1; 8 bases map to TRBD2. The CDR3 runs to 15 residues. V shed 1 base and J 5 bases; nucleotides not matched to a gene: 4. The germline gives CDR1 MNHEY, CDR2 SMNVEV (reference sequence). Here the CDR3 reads CASSLLPGGDNEQFF. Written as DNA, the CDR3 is TGTGCCAGCAGTTTATTGCCGGGGGGGGACAATGAGCAGTTCTTC.

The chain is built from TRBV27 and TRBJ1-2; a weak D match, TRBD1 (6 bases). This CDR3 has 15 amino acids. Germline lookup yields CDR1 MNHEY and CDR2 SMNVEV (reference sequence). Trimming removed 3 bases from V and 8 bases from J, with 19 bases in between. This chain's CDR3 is CASSFVPGAVQGYTF. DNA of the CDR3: TGTGCCAGCAGTTTTGTGCCGGGGGCCGTTCAAGGCTACACCTTC.

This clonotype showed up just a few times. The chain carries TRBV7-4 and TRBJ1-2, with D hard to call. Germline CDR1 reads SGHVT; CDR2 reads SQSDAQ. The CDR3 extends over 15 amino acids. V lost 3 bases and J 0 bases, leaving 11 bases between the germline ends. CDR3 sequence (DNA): TGTGCCAGCAGCTTTAGTCAGGACCCTAACTATGGCTACACCTTC. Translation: CASSFSQDPNYGYTF. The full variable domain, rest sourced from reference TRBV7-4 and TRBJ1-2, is GAGVSQSPRYKVAKRGRDVALRCDSISGHVTLYWYRQTLGQGSEVLTYSQSDAQRDKSGRPSGRFSAERPERSVSTLKIQRTEQGDSAVYLCASSFSQDPNYGYTFGSGTRLTVV.

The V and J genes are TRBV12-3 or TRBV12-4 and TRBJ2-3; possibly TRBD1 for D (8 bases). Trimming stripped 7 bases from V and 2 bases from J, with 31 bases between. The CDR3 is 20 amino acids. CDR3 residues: CASIFLALGAGQVYTDTQYF. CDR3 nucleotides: TGTGCCAGCATCTTTTTGGCCCTGGGAGCGGGACAGGTTTACACAGATACGCAGTATTTT.

This chain's CDR3 is CASSLLSTNTGELFF. CDR3 nucleotides: TGTGCCAGCAGCTTGCTCTCCACGAACACCGGGGAGCTGTTTTTT. The chain uses TRBV7-3 and TRBJ2-2; D is unresolved. Germline V gene data show CDR1 as SGHTA and CDR2 as FQGTGA. There are 15 residues in the CDR3. Trimming left V 3 bases short and J 0 bases short, with 8 bases between.

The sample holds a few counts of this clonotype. The CDR3 spells CASRRDSATNEKLFF. For the CDR3, the DNA is TGTGCCAGCAGGCGTGACAGTGCAACTAATGAAAAACTGTTTTTT. The J gene is TRBJ1-4, the V gene TRBV7-9, with D possibly being TRBD1 (5 bases). Germline V CDR1 and CDR2: SEHNR, FQNEAQ (reference sequence). V gave up 6 bases and J gave up 0 bases, with 11 bases separating them. This CDR3 is built from 15 residues. Supplemented by reference TRBV7-9 and TRBJ1-4, the full variable domain reads DTGVSQNPRHKITKRGQNVTFRCDPISEHNRLYWYRQTLGQGPEFLTYFQNEAQLEKSRLLSDRFSAERPKGSFSTLEIQRTEQGDSAMYLCASRRDSATNEKLFFGSGTQLSVL.

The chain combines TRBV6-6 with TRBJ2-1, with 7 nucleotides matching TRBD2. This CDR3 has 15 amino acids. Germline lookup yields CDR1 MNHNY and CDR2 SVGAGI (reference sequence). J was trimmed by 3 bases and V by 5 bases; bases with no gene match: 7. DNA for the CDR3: TGTGCCAGCAGTGAGAGAGCGGGGAACTACAATGAGCAGTTCTTC. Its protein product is CASSERAGNYNEQFF.

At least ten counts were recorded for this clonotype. The CDR3 loop reads CASSLAVLPYGYTF. CDR3 coding DNA: TGTGCCAGCAGCTTAGCGGTACTGCCCTATGGCTACACCTTC. The V gene is TRBV7-9, the J gene TRBJ1-2; unclear D gene. The V gene's germline CDR1 is SEHNR and CDR2 FQNEAQ (reference sequence). V shed 0 bases and J shed 4 bases, with 9 bases lying between them. The CDR3 sequence is 14 residues long.